Here is one T cell receptor beta chain with its context. The antigen remains undetermined. If patients had autoimmune disease history or systemic immunosuppression, they were excluded. Here immunoSEQ multiplex PCR was the method, and the copy in TCRdb shows in-frame clones only, minus some. The sample records approximately 12,000 clones, approximately 72% being singletons. The data stem from a study of OX40 agonist ivuxolimab in advanced cancers. Study-level information: Averaging about 60 years in age, with a range of about 23 to 80, the cohort was more than 75% male. General study points: At 0.1 to 3.0 mg/kg and by week 6, CD4+ and CD8+ T cells in the blood had expanded clonally. The average count of expanded clones was higher among CD8+ T cells than among CD4+.

The CDR3 runs 12 residues. V lost 3 bases and J lost 9, with 10 bases in between. The germline V gene has CDR1 SGDLS and CDR2 YYNGEE. The origin of this receptor is an adult with an advanced solid tumor such as melanoma, head and neck, liver or kidney cancer. This chain connects TRBV9 to TRBJ2-1; unclear D gene. Specimen: CD4+ or CD8+ T cells sorted from blood, collected in a trial of the OX40 agonist ivuxolimab. Here the CDR3 DNA reads TGTGCCAGCAGCGGTACCGGAAGTGAGCAGTTCTTC. Protein sequence: CASSGTGSEQFF. Full variable domain (outside the CDR3, taken from reference TRBV9 and TRBJ2-1): DSGVTQTPKHLITATGQRVTLRCSPRSGDLSVYWYQQSLDQGLQFLIQYYNGEERAKGNILERFSAQQFPDLHSELNLSSLELGDSALYFCASSGTGSEQFFGPGTRLTVL.